A few counts support the clone carrying this T cell receptor (beta chain). The data were taken from a study of beta chain features in type 1 diabetes. Sequenced material consisted of expressed TCRB transcripts (all of the isolated RNA was reverse transcribed). Produced via immunoSEQ multiplex PCR; TCRdb's table is partial and in-frame only. This table holds roughly 300,000 clones, around 7.6% found once. Sequencing was carried out using central memory CD4+ T cells from blood. This sequence was found in a woman aged 18-29 years in good health.

CDR3 DNA: TGTGCCAGTAGTTCCTGGACTAGCGGGAAAGAGACCCAGTACTTC. Translating it yields CASSSWTSGKETQYF. This chain joins TRBV19 and TRBJ2-5; TRBD2 aligns across 12 bases. The CDR3 has 15 residues. With V trimmed by 5 bases and J by 3 bases, 4 bases remained unmatched. Germline V CDR1 and CDR2: LNHDA, SQIVND (reference sequence).